These 27 T cell receptor beta chains originate from one sample sequenced in a study of regulatory T cells in long-lasting Graves disease. Investigators prepared the TCR beta libraries by applying iRepertoire HTBI primers and Arm-PCR of CDR3 regions. TCRdb redid the calling of the multiplex PCR reads with MiXCR, one entry per CDR3 protein. In the table there are about 350,000 distinct CDR3 sequences, 16% of which are singletons. Indicated time point: newly diagnosed GD, antithyroid drugs for less than 3 months. The TCR library was prepared using RNA isolated from PBMCs. Another study also made use of these data, one on T cells in Graves' hyperthyroidism and ophthalmopathy.

Source: peripheral blood mononuclear cells (PBMCs), taken at new diagnosis, from a patient treated with antithyroid drugs. Receptors were obtained from a man aged 35 to 55 with Graves disease.

This clonotype appeared many times. The gene calls are TRBV2 and TRBJ1-1, with D tentatively TRBD1 (5 bases). Per the germline V gene, CDR1 is SNHLY and CDR2 is FYNNEI. Between the trimmed V and J ends, which lost 4 bases and 7 bases, there was a span of 13 bases. The CDR3 is 13 amino acids. CDR3 DNA sequence: TGTGCCAGCAGTGGGTCAGGAGGGGATGAAGCTTTCTTT. Amino acids: CASSGSGGDEAFF.

This clonotype was counted many times. The gene calls are TRBV7-2 and TRBJ2-2, with D unclear. The germline V and J ends were trimmed by 5 bases and 0 bases, with 13 bases remaining between them. Germline assignment: CDR1 SGHTA and CDR2 FQGNSA. This CDR3 is built from 16 residues. CDR3 residues: CASSLHASSNTGELFF. The CDR3 DNA reads as TGTGCCAGCAGCCTACATGCGTCATCGAACACCGGGGAGCTGTTTTTT.

This clonotype was observed at least ten times. The V gene is TRBV4-2, the J gene TRBJ2-5; D unresolved. Germline assignment: CDR1 LGHNA and CDR2 YNFKEQ. Trimming removed 0 bases from V and 5 bases from J, with 10 bases in between. This CDR3 is 14 amino acids long. The CDR3 spells CASSQDLIGETQYF. CDR3 bases: TGTGCCAGCAGCCAAGATTTGATAGGGGAGACCCAGTACTTC.

Ten or more counts support this clonotype. The rearrangement links TRBV28 to TRBJ2-7; 7 nucleotides align to TRBD1. The germline V gene has CDR1 MDHEN and CDR2 SYDVKM. With V trimmed by 6 bases and J by 0 bases, 11 bases remained unmatched. The CDR3 has 16 amino acids. In DNA, the CDR3 is TGTGCCAGCAGCCTTACCGGGACAGTTAGCTCCTACGAGCAGTACTTC. Its translation is CASSLTGTVSSYEQYF.

This clonotype was recorded many times. V and J are TRBV20-1 and TRBJ2-7; D unclear. The V and J ends lost 3 bases and 0 bases respectively, with 6 bases between them. This CDR3 comprises 12 residues. Germline V CDR1 and CDR2: DFQATT, SNEGSKA (reference sequence). Here the CDR3 DNA reads TGCAGTGCTAGTTACGGCTCCTACGAGCAGTACTTC. This translates into CSASYGSYEQYF.

Many counts were recorded for this clonotype. This chain uses TRBV28 with TRBJ1-5, with 7 nucleotides matching TRBD1. Germline lookup yields CDR1 MDHEN and CDR2 SYDVKM. The V segment lost 6 bases and the J segment 6 bases; nucleotides outside the gene matches: 11. The CDR3 spans 15 residues. CDR3 nucleotides: TGTGCCAGCAGCCCGGGACAGATAAGGTTTCAGCCCCAGCATTTT. It codes for CASSPGQIRFQPQHF.

This clonotype was detected only a few times. Since a much larger clone is just one base distant, this may be a read error. The CDR3 does not end in the conserved phenylalanine or tryptophan, so this is likely a read error. This sequence joins TRBV7-8 and TRBJ2-7; 8 bases are shared with TRBD1. The CDR3 consists of 16 residues. Germline assignment: CDR1 SGHVS and CDR2 FQNEAQ. V lost 2 bases, J lost 2 bases, and 8 bases stayed unmatched. CDR3 in DNA: TGTGCCAGCAGCTTATTTAGACGGGACAGGACCTACGAGCAGTACCTC. Translation gives CASSLFRRDRTYEQYL.

This clonotype was recorded many times. J is TRBJ1-6 and V is TRBV9; 7 bases are shared with TRBD1. The V segment lost 3 bases and the J segment 8 bases; nucleotides outside the gene matches: 5. Germline-derived CDR1 and CDR2 are SGDLS and YYNGEE. The CDR3 has 14 amino acids. The CDR3 loop reads CASSAGTADSPLHF. DNA for the CDR3: TGTGCCAGCAGCGCAGGGACAGCCGATTCACCCCTCCACTTT.

This rearrangement joins TRBV5-6 to TRBJ2-7, with D perhaps matching TRBD1 (6 bases). The CDR3 contains 14 residues. V lost 0 bases and J 2 bases, leaving 9 bases between the germline ends. Germline V gene sequence: CDR1 SGHDT, CDR2 YYEEEE. The CDR3 loop is CASSLAGDTYEQYF. Written as DNA, the CDR3 is TGTGCCAGCAGCTTGGCAGGGGACACCTACGAGCAGTACTTC.

This clonotype was picked up many times. The genes are TRBV20-1 and TRBJ1-2; possibly TRBD1 for D (5 bases). Trimming shortened V by 3 bases and J by 4 bases, and 12 bases separated the two germline ends. Germline CDR1 and CDR2: DFQATT and SNEGSKA (reference sequence). The CDR3 is 13 amino acids. DNA of the CDR3: TGCAGTGCTAGGACAGCACTGGGCTATGGCTACACCTTC. Translated, it gives CSARTALGYGYTF.

This clonotype was counted at least ten times. V is TRBV5-1 and J is TRBJ2-1; D gene unclear. The V gene lost 5 bases and the J gene lost 5 bases, with 17 bases spanning the gap. The CDR3 sequence is 15 residues long. Germline-derived CDR1 and CDR2 are SGHRS and YFSETQ. CDR3 region: CASRLSSNSDNEQFF. The CDR3 nucleotides read TGCGCCAGCAGACTTTCCAGCAACAGTGACAATGAGCAGTTCTTC. The full variable domain, in which reference TRBV5-1 and TRBJ2-1 provide the parts outside the CDR3, is KAGVTQTPRYLIKTRGQQVTLSCSPISGHRSVSWYQQTPGQGLQFLFEYFSETQRNKGNFPGRFSGRQFSNSRSEMNVSTLELGDSALYLCASRLSSNSDNEQFFGPGTRLTVL.

This clonotype was seen more than once but under ten times. One end of the junction varies from germline; a read error may be responsible. The chain combines TRBV5-5 with TRBJ1-1, with 9 nucleotides matching TRBD1. Per germline, CDR1 SGHKS and CDR2 YYEKEE (reference sequence). The CDR3 extends over 12 amino acids. The CDR3: CASTDRGTEAFF. The CDR3 bases are TGTGCCAGCACCGACAGGGGGACTGAAGCCTTCTTT.

In this sample, this clonotype turned up a few times. The rearrangement joins TRBV7-2 to TRBJ2-6; weak D call: TRBD1 (5 bases). The germline V gene encodes CDR1 SGHTA and CDR2 FQGNSA. This CDR3 has 17 amino acids. Trimming shortened V by 2 bases and J by 0 bases, and 11 bases separated the two germline ends. CDR3 residues: CASSLPVRGSGANVLTF. DNA of the CDR3: TGTGCCAGCAGCTTACCCGTAAGGGGCTCTGGGGCCAACGTCCTGACTTTC.

The chain carries TRBV6-1 and TRBJ1-1; D might be TRBD1 (6 bases). V lost 6 bases to trimming and J lost 1 base, with 12 bases between them. Germline loops: CDR1 MNHNS, CDR2 SASEGT. This CDR3 contains 14 residues. The chain's CDR3 is CASSRATGNTEAFF. The CDR3 DNA sequence: TGTGCCAGCAGCCGTGCGACAGGGAACACTGAAGCTTTCTTT.

This clonotype was detected ten times or more. The gene calls are TRBV14 and TRBJ1-1, with no clear D. V was clipped by 10 bases and J by 6 bases, with 21 bases between them. This CDR3 spans 14 amino acids. CDR1 and CDR2 from the germline V gene are SGHDN and FVKESK. Here the CDR3 reads CATQKWMEHAEAFF. CDR3 nucleotides: TGTGCCACCCAGAAGTGGATGGAACACGCTGAAGCTTTCTTT. The full variable domain, its missing parts supplied by reference TRBV14 and TRBJ1-1, is EAGVTQFPSHSVIEKGQTVTLRCDPISGHDNLYWYRRVMGKEIKFLLHFVKESKQDESGMPNNRFLAERTGGTYSTLKVQPAELEDSGVYFCATQKWMEHAEAFFGQGTRLTVV.

This clonotype showed up just a few times. The chain recombines TRBV4-1 with TRBJ1-4; D is ambiguous. This CDR3 spans 15 amino acids. V dropped 1 base and J dropped 5 bases, with 11 bases sitting between them. The V gene's germline CDR1 is MGHRA and CDR2 YSYEKL. The CDR3 DNA reads as TGCGCCAGCAGCCAAGTGGATGGAGGGAATGAAAAACTGTTTTTT. Protein sequence: CASSQVDGGNEKLFF.

This clonotype was seen ten or more times. This chain connects TRBV7-2 to TRBJ1-5, with D uncertain. This CDR3 region has 16 residues. V shed 0 bases and J shed 5 bases, with 14 bases lying between them. Germline V gene data show CDR1 as SGHTA and CDR2 as FQGNSA. This chain's CDR3 is CASSLARAWGDQPQHF. The DNA of the CDR3 is TGTGCCAGCAGCTTAGCGAGGGCGTGGGGAGATCAGCCCCAGCATTTT.

The chain recombines TRBV19 with TRBJ1-1, with D hard to call. Trimming took 7 bases from V and 4 from J, leaving 13 bases between them. Germline V lookup: CDR1 LNHDA, CDR2 SQIVND (reference sequence). This CDR3 has 13 residues. Here the CDR3 DNA reads TGTGCCAGTATAGGGCAATCGGGCACTGAAGCTTTCTTT. Translating it yields CASIGQSGTEAFF.

This clonotype appeared a few times. The rearrangement links TRBV7-6 to TRBJ1-3; the match to TRBD1 covers 9 bases. The CDR3 contains 15 residues. V lost 5 bases to trimming and J lost 4 bases; unmatched junction nucleotides: 6. CDR1 is SGHVS, CDR2 FNYEAQ, per germline. The CDR3 loop reads CASSPGQGKGNTIYF. In DNA form, the CDR3 reads TGTGCCAGCAGCCCCGGACAGGGGAAGGGAAACACCATATATTTT. The variable domain in full, with the rest retrieved from reference TRBV7-6 and TRBJ1-3, is GAGVSQSPRYKVTKRGQDVALRCDPISGHVSLYWYRQALGQGPEFLTYFNYEAQQDKSGLPNDRFSAERPEGSISTLTIQRTEQRDSAMYRCASSPGQGKGNTIYFGEGSWLTVV.

This clonotype occurred a few times. A read error may explain this, as a much larger clone is one base away. Because it lacks the conserved phenylalanine or tryptophan at the end, this CDR3 is likely a read error. The V call is TRBV2, the J call TRBJ2-1; either TRBD1 or TRBD2 may fit D (7 bases each). The CDR3 totals 15 residues. The V and J ends lost 4 bases and 6 bases respectively, with 16 bases between them. The V gene's germline CDR1 is SNHLY and CDR2 FYNNEI. CDR3 residues: CASSGWQGGPNEQFL. The CDR3 DNA reads TGTGCCAGCAGTGGATGGCAGGGGGGGCCCAATGAGCAGTTCCTC.

This clonotype was found many times. V is TRBV20-1 and J is TRBJ2-7; 8 bases are shared with TRBD2. This CDR3 has 14 residues. The junction had 7 bases not matched to a gene; V was cut back by 6 bases and J by 0 bases. Germline CDR1 reads DFQATT; CDR2 reads SNEGSKA (reference sequence). The CDR3 DNA reads TGCAGTGCCATCGGGGGGACTAGCTCCTACGAGCAGTACTTC. Translated: CSAIGGTSSYEQYF.

The V call is TRBV4-1, the J call TRBJ2-7; D is unclear. This CDR3 comprises 13 residues. In germline, CDR1 is MGHRA, CDR2 YSYEKL. Trimming pared 0 bases from V and 6 bases from J, leaving 9 bases between. Here the CDR3 DNA reads TGCGCCAGCAGCCAAGAGCCCCGGCGCGAGCAGTACTTC. Translation gives CASSQEPRREQYF.

In its sample, this clonotype was seen many times. CDR3: CASSDSGTGDGYTF. Here the CDR3 DNA reads TGTGCCAGCAGCGACTCCGGGACAGGGGACGGCTACACCTTC. The chain uses TRBV6-1 and TRBJ1-2; 10 nucleotides match TRBD1. Germline CDR1 MNHNS, CDR2 SASEGT. The CDR3 totals 14 residues. The V gene end was trimmed by 6 bases and the J gene end by 8 bases; junction bases not matched to a gene: 9.

In this sample, this clonotype turned up once. The CDR3 coding sequence is TGTGCCAGCAGCTTAGACGGGGGAGAAAAACTGTTTTTT. Residues: CASSLDGGEKLFF. The chain joins TRBV7-9 to TRBJ1-4; D is possibly TRBD1 (5 bases). The CDR3 contains 13 residues. CDR1 and CDR2 (germline): SEHNR, FQNEAQ (reference sequence). Deletions cut 1 base from V and 8 bases from J, with 8 bases between. Variable domain in full (rest from reference TRBV7-9 and TRBJ1-4): DTGVSQNPRHKITKRGQNVTFRCDPISEHNRLYWYRQTLGQGPEFLTYFQNEAQLEKSRLLSDRFSAERPKGSFSTLEIQRTEQGDSAMYLCASSLDGGEKLFFGSGTQLSVL.

This clonotype was counted at least ten times. V gene TRBV7-9 combines with J gene TRBJ1-1, with D uncertain. The germline gives CDR1 SEHNR, CDR2 FQNEAQ (reference sequence). The CDR3 covers 14 residues. Trimming shortened V by 1 base and J by 0 bases, and 6 bases separated the two germline ends. CDR3 DNA sequence: TGTGCCAGCAGCTTAGAAGCTGTGAACACTGAAGCTTTCTTT. The encoded protein is CASSLEAVNTEAFF.

This clonotype occurred many times. V gene TRBV18 combines with J gene TRBJ2-2; D possibly corresponds to TRBD2 (6 bases). Trimming removed 3 bases from V and 1 base from J, with 12 bases in between. CDR3 length equals 16 residues. Germline CDR1 reads KGHSH; CDR2 reads LQKENI. The CDR3 nucleotides read TGTGCCAGCTCACCCCCAGGAGGGAGGAACACCGGGGAGCTGTTTTTT. Its protein is CASSPPGGRNTGELFF.

This clonotype was picked up many times. The chain joins TRBV7-9 to TRBJ1-6; no definite D call. The germline gives CDR1 SEHNR, CDR2 FQNEAQ (reference sequence). The CDR3 has 12 amino acids. The V end was cut by 4 bases, the J end by 8 bases, with 6 bases between. CDR3 nucleotides: TGTGCCAGCAGCTCCCCGGATTCACCCCTCCACTTT. Amino acid sequence: CASSSPDSPLHF.